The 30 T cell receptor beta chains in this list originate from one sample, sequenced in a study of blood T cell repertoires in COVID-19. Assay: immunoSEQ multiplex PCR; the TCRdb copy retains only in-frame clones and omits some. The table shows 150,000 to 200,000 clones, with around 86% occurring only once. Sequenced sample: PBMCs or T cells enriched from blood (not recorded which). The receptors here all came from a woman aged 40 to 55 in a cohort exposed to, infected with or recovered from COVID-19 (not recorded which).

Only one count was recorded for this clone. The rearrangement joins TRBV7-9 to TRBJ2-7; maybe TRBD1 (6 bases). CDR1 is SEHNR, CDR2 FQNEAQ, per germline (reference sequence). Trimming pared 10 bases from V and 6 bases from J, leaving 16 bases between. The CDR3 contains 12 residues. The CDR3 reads CATGTNPLEQYF. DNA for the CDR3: TGTGCCACCGGGACAAACCCCCTCGAGCAGTACTTC.

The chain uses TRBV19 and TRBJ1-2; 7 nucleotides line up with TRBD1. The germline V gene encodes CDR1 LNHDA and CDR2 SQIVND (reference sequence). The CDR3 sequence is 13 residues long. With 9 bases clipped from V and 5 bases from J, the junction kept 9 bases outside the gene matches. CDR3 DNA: TGTGCCAGCGCTCCGGGACAGAGGTATGGCTACACCTTC. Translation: CASAPGQRYGYTF.

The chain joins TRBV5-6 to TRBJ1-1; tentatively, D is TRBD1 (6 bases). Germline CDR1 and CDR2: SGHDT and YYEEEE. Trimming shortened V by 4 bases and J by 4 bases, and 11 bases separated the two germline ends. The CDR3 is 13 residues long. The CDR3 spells CASSAGTFTEAFF. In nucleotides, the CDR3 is TGTGCCAGCAGCGCCGGGACATTCACTGAAGCTTTCTTT.

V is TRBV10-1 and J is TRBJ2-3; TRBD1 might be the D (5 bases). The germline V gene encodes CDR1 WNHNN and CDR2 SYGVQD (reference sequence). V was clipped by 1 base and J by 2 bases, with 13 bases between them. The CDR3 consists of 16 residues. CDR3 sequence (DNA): TGCGCCAGCAGTGAGTTCCAGGGCCGACACACAGATACGCAGTATTTT. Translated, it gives CASSEFQGRHTDTQYF.

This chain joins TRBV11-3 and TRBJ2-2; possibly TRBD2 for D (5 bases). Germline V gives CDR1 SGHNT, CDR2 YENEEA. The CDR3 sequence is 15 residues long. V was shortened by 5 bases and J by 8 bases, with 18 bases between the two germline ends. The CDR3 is CASSPEGTRSGELFF. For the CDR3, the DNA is TGTGCCAGCAGCCCCGAGGGCACTAGAAGTGGGGAGCTGTTTTTT.

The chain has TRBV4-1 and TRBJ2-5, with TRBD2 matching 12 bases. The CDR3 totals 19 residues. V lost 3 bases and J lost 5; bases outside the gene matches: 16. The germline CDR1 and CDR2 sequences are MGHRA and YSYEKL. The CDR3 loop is CASSHPGWASGGVRETQYF. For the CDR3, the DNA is TGCGCCAGCAGCCACCCAGGCTGGGCTAGCGGGGGGGTGCGGGAGACCCAGTACTTC.

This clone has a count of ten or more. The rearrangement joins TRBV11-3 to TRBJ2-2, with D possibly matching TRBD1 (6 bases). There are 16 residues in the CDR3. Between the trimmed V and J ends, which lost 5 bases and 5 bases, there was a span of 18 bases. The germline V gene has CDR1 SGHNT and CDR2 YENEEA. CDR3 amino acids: CASSPRGATGTGELFF. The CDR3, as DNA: TGTGCCAGCAGCCCCAGGGGAGCTACAGGGACCGGGGAGCTGTTTTTT. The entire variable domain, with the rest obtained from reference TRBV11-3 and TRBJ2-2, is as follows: EAGVVQSPRYKIIEKKQPVAFWCNPISGHNTLYWYLQNLGQGPELLIRYENEEAVDDSQLPKDRFSAERLKGVDSTLKIQPAELGDSAVYLCASSPRGATGTGELFFGEGSRLTVL.

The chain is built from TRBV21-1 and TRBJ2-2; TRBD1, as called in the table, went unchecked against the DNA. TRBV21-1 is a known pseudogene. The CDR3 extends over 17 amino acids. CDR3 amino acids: CASSTRKGQGDTGELFF. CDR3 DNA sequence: TGTGCCAGCAGCACACGAAAGGGACAGGGAGACACCGGGGAGCTGTTTTTT.

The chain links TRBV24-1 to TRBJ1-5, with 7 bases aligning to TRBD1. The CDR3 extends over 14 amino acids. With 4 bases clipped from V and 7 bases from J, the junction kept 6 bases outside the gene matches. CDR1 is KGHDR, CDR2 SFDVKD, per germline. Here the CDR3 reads CATSETGWSQPQHF. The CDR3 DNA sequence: TGTGCCACCAGTGAGACAGGGTGGAGCCAGCCCCAGCATTTT.

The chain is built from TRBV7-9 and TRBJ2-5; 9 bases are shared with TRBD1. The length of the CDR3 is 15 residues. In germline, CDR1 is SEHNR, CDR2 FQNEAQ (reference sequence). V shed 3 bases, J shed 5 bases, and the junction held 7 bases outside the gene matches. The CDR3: CASSFATGGRETQYF. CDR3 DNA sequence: TGTGCCAGCAGCTTCGCGACAGGGGGAAGGGAGACCCAGTACTTC.

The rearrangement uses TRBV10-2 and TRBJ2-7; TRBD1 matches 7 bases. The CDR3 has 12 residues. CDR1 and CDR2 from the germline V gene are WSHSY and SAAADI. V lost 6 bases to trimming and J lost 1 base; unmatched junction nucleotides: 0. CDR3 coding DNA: TGCGCCAGCAGGGGACAGTCCTACGAGCAGTACTTC. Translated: CASRGQSYEQYF.

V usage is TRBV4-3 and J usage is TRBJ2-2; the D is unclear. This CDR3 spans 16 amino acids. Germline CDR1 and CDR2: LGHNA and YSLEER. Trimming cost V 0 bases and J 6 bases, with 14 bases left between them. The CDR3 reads CASSQDRYLDAGELFF. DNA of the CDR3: TGCGCCAGCAGCCAAGATAGGTACCTAGACGCCGGGGAGCTGTTTTTT.

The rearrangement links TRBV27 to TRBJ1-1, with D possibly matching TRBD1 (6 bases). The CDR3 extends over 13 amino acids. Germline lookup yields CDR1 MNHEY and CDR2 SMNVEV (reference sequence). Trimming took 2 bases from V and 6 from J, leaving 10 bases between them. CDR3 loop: CASSLRGGSEAFF. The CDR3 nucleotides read TGTGCCAGCAGTTTAAGGGGGGGGTCTGAAGCTTTCTTT.

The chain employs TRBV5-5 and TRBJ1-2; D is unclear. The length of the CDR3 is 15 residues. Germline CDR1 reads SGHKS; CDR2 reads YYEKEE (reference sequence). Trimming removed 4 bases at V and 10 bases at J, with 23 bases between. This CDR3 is CASSPRESSSLDYTF. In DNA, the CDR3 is TGTGCCAGCAGCCCTAGGGAGAGCTCTTCTTTAGACTACACCTTC. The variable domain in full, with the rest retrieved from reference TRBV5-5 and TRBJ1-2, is DAGVTQSPTHLIKTRGQQVTLRCSPISGHKSVSWYQQVLGQGPQFIFQYYEKEERGRGNFPDRFSARQFPNYSSELNVNALLLGDSALYLCASSPRESSSLDYTFGSGTRLTVV.

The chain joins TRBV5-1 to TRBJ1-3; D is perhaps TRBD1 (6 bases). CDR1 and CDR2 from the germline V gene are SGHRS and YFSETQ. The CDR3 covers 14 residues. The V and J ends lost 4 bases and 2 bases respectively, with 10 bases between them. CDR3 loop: CASSPDSAGNTIYF. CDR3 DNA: TGCGCCAGCAGCCCGGACAGCGCTGGAAACACCATATATTTT.

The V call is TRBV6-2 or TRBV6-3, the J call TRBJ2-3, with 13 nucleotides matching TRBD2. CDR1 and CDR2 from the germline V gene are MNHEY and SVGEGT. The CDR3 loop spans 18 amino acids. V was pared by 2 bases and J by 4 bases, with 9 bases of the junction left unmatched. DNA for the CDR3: TGTGCCAGCAGTTACGAGACGACTAGCGGGAGGTTTCCAGATACGCAGTATTTT. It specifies CASSYETTSGRFPDTQYF.

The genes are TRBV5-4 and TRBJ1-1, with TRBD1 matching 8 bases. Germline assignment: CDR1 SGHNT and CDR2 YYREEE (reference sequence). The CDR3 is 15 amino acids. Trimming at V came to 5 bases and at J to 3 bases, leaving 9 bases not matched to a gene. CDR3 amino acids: CASRHPGQEDTEAFF. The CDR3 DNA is TGTGCCAGCAGGCATCCGGGACAGGAGGACACTGAAGCTTTCTTT.

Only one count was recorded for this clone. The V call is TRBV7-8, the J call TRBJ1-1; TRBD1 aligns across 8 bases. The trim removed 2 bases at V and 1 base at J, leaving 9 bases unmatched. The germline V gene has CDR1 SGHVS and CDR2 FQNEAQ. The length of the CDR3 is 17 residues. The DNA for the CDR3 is TGTGCCAGCAGCTTACCAGCCCGACAGGGGCGGAACACTGAAGCTTTCTTT. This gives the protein CASSLPARQGRNTEAFF. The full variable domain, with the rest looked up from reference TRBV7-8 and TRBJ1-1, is GAGVSQSPRYKVAKRGQDVALRCDPISGHVSLFWYQQALGQGPEFLTYFQNEAQLDKSGLPSDRFFAERPEGSVSTLKIQRTQQEDSAVYLCASSLPARQGRNTEAFFGQGTRLTVV.

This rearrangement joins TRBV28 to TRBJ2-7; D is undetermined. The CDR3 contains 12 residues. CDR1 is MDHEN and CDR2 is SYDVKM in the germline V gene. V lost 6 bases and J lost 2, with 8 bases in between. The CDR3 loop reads CASSPKPYEQYF. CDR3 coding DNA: TGTGCCAGCAGCCCTAAGCCCTACGAGCAGTACTTC.

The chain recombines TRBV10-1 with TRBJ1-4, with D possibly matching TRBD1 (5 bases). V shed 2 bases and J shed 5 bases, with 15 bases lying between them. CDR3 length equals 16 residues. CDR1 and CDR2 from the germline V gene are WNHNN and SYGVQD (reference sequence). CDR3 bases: TGCGCCAGCAGTGAGACCCAGGGAAGTCGAAATGAAAAACTGTTTTTT. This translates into CASSETQGSRNEKLFF.

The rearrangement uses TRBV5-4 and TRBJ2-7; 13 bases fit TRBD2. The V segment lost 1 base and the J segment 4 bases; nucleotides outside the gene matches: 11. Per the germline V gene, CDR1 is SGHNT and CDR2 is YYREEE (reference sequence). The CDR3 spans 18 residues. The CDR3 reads CASSLPGLAGVFQYEQYF. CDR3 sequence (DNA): TGTGCCAGCAGCTTGCCCGGACTAGCGGGAGTGTTTCAATACGAGCAGTACTTC.

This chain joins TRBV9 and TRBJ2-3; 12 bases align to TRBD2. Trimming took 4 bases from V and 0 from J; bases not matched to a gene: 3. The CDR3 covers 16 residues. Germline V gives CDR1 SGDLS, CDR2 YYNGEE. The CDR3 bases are TGTGCCAGCAGCCCCGGGACTAGCGGGAGCACAGATACGCAGTATTTT. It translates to CASSPGTSGSTDTQYF.

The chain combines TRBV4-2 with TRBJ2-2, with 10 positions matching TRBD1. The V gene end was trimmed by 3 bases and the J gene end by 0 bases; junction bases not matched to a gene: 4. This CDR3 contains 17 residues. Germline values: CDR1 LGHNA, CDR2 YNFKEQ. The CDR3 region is CASSHGQGVANTGELFF. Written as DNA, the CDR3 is TGTGCCAGCAGCCACGGACAGGGGGTCGCGAACACCGGGGAGCTGTTTTTT.

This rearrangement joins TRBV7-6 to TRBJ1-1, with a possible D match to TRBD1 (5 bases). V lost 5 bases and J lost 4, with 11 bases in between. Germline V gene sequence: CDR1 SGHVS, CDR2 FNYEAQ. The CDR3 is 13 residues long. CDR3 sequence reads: CASSLGGFTEAFF. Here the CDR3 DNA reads TGTGCCAGCAGCCTCGGGGGGTTCACTGAAGCTTTCTTT.

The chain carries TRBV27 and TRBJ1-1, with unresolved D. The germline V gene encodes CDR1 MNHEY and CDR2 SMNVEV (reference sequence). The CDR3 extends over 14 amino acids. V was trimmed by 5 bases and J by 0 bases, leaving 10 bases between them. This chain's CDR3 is CASSPLGLNTEAFF. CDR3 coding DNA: TGTGCCAGCAGTCCTCTGGGCTTGAACACTGAAGCTTTCTTT.

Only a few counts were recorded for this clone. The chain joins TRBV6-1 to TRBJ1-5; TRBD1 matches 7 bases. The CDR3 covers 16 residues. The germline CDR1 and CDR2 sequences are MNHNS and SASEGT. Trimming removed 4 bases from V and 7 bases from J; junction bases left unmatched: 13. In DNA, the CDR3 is TGTGCCAGCAGTGCGCAGACAGGGTCGTCAGGACAGCCCCAGCATTTT. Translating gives CASSAQTGSSGQPQHF.

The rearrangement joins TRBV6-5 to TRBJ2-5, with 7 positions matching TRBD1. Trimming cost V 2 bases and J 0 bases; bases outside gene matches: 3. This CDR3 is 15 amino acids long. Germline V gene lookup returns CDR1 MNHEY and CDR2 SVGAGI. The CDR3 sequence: CASSYLGQNQETQYF. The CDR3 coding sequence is TGTGCCAGCAGTTACCTGGGACAGAACCAAGAGACCCAGTACTTC.

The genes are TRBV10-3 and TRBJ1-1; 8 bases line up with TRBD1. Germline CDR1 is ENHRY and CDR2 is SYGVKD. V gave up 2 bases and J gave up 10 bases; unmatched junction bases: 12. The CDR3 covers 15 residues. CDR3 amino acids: CAISEGDRSSVSAFF. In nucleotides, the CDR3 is TGTGCCATCAGTGAGGGGGACAGGTCGTCGGTGTCAGCTTTCTTT.

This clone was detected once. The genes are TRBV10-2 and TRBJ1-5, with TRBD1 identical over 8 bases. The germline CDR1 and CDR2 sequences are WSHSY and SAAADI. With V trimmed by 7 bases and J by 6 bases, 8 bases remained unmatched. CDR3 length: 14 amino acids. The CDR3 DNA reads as TGCGCCAGCAACCAGGGGGCGCTTGGTCAGCCCCAGCATTTT. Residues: CASNQGALGQPQHF.

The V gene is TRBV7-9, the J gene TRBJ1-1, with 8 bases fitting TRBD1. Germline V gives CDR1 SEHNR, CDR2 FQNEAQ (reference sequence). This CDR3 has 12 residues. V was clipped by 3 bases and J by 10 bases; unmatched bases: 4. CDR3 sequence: CASSLVDRGAFF. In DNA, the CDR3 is TGTGCCAGCAGCTTGGTCGACAGGGGAGCTTTCTTT.